The present T cell receptor beta chain was sequenced within a study of OX40 agonist ivuxolimab in advanced cancers. Overall study context: Head and neck, renal cell, melanoma or hepatocellular carcinoma were the cancers that dose-escalation patients had. Prior anti-PD-1, anti-PD-L1 or anti-CTLA-4 therapy was allowed; roughly 40% had some. Patients achieving partial responses numbered three: one hepatocellular carcinoma case and two cutaneous melanoma cases.

This CDR3 has 11 residues. In germline, CDR1 is SNHLY, CDR2 FYNNEI. The V and J ends lost 4 bases and 9 bases respectively, with 7 bases between them. Assay used: immunoSEQ multiplex PCR; TCRdb lists only in-frame clones, some missing. The table includes fewer than 90,000 clones, 88% detected once. The sequencing used CD4+ or CD8+ T cells sorted from blood, collected in a trial of the OX40 agonist ivuxolimab. The sequence was collected from an adult with an advanced solid tumor such as melanoma, head and neck, liver or kidney cancer. The chain couples TRBV2 to TRBJ2-1; D is perhaps TRBD2 (5 bases). CDR3 sequence reads: CASSGLAEQFF. In DNA, the CDR3 is TGTGCCAGCAGTGGTCTAGCTGAGCAGTTCTTC.